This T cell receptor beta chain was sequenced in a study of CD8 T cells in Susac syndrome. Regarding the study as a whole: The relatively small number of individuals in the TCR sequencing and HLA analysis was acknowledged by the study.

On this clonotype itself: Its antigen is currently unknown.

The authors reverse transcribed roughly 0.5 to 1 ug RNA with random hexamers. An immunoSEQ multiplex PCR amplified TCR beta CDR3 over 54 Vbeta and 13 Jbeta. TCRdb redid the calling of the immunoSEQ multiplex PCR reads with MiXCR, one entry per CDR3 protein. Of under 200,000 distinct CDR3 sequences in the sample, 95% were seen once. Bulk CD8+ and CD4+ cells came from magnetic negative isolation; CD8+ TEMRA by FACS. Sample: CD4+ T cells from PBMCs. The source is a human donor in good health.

Here the CDR3 reads CSAKSTKRNYGYTF. The CDR3 DNA reads as TGCAGTGCAAAATCGACGAAGAGGAACTATGGCTACACCTTC. The chain recombines TRBV20-1 with TRBJ1-2; D is ambiguous. The length of the CDR3 is 14 residues. Trimming stripped 6 bases from V and 2 bases from J, with 16 bases between. CDR1 is DFQATT and CDR2 is SNEGSKA in the germline V gene (reference sequence).